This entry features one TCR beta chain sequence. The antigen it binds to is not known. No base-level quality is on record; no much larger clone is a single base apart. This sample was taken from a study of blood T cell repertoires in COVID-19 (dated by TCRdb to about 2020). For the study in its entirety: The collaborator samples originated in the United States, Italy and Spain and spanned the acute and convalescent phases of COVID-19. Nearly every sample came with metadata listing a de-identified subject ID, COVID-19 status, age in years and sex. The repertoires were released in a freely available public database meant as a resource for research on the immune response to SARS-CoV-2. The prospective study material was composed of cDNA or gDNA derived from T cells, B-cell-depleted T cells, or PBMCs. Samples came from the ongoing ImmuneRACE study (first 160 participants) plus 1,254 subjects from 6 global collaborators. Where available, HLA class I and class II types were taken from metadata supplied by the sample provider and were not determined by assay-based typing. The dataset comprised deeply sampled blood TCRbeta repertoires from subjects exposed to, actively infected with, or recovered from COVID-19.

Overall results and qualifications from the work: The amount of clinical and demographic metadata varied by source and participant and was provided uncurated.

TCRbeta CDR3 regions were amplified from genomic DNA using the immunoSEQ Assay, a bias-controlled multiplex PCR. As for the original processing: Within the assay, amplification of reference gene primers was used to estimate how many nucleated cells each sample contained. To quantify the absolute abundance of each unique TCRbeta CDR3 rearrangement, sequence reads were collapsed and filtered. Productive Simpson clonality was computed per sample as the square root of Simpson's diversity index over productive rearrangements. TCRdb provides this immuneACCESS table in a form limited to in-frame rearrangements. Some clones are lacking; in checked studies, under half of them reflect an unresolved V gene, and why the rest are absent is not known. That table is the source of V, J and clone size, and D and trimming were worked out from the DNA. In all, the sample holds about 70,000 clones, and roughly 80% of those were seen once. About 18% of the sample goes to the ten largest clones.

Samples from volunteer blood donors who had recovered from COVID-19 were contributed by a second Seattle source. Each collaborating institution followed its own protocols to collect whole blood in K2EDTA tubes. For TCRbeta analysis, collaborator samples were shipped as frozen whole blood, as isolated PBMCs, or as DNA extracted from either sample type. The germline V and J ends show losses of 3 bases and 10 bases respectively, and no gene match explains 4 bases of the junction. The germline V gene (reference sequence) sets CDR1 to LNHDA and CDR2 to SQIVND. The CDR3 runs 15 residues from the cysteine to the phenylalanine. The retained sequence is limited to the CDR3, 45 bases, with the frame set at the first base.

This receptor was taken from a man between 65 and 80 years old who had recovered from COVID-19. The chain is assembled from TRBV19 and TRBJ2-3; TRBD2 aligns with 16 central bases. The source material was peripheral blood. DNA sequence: TGTGCCAGTAGTATCGGGACTAGCGGGAGGGCCTCGCAGTATTTT. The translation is CASSIGTSGRASQYF. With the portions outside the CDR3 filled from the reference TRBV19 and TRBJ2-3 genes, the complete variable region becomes DGGITQSPKYLFRKEGQNVTLSCEQNLNHDAMYWYRQDPGQGLRLIYYSQIVNDFQKGDIAEGYSVSREKKESFPLTVTSAQKNPTAFYLCASSIGTSGRASQYFGPGTRLTVL.